This T cell receptor (beta chain) was profiled in a study of CD8+ T cells in alopecia areata (dated by TCRdb to the late 2010s). At the level of the whole study: The treated patients, all with moderate-to-severe alopecia areata, were enrolled in an open-label pilot trial of oral tofacitinib given at 5 to 10 mg twice daily. Patients received tofacitinib for 6 to 18 months and were then followed off drug for 6 months to check for delayed response and recurrence. The study used high-throughput TCRbeta sequencing to examine T cell clonal expansion in alopecia areata, in both the C3H/HeJ mouse model and human patients. In humans, TCRbeta sequencing was performed on scalp tissue and on sorted CD4+ and CD8+ peripheral blood T cells from healthy controls and from patients with patchy or totalis/universalis alopecia areata. Patients on tofacitinib were biopsied at baseline and after 4 and 24 weeks of treatment, and several of the patients also had a later scalp biopsy. Scalp clonality was compared among normal scalp (n=4), patchy alopecia areata scalp (n=8), and alopecia totalis/universalis scalp (n=8). RNA came from the PAXgene miRNA kit for fixed scalp, the miRNeasy kit for PBMCs, and the RNeasy kit for mouse skin. immunoSEQ multiplex PCR using 35 Vbeta forward primers and 13 Jbeta reverse primers was used to amplify TCRbeta CDR3 regions.

A remark on this clone: Its antigen remains undetermined. Base qualities are missing; no much larger clone stands one base away.

Libraries were constructed by the immunoSEQ multiplex PCR assay. RNA was extracted from all samples and reverse transcribed into cDNA as template for TCR sequencing. SuperScript III was used to make first-strand cDNA, primed with a 2:1 mix of oligo-dT and random hexamers. A synthetic immune receptor repertoire was used to assess amplification bias, and residual bias was removed computationally. The published analysis was carried out like this. Raw reads were preprocessed to remove errors, and CDR3 was defined by IMGT conventions from the conserved cysteine to phenylalanine. Clonality was computed as 1 minus the Shannon entropy, with the entropy normalized by log2 of the number of productive unique TCRs. Scalp TCRbeta sequences were cross-referenced with sorted blood CD4 and CD8 repertoires so that the CD4 or CD8 identity of scalp clones could be inferred. TCRdb re-hosts the immuneACCESS table, in-frame sequences only. Its copies lack some clones; in the studies checked, an unresolved V gene accounts for under half of them, and the cause for the rest is not known. From that table come the V and J calls and clone size; the DNA was used to work out D and trimming. The sample profile shows more than 95,000 clones; about 40% of them were found once. The ten largest clones represent about 1.2% of the sample.

Lesional scalp punch biopsies and peripheral blood were obtained from alopecia areata patients. After PBMCs were isolated by density centrifugation and stained for CD3, CD4 and CD8, a FACSAria was used to sort CD4+ and CD8+ T cells. The study at large found these results: Lesional scalp, especially in alopecia totalis/universalis, showed higher clonality and more expanded CD8+ clones than normal scalp, suggesting antigenic drive. Shared TCR sequences between patients were less evident than in mice, which may be partly attributable to HLA diversity in the patient population. Unlike mouse skin, which is dominated by gammadelta T cells, normal human skin has resident alphabeta T cells that are also sequenced, and this complicates analysis of the scalp TCR repertoire.

In the germline V gene (reference sequence), CDR1 corresponds to GTSNPN and CDR2 to SVGIG. From its cysteine to its phenylalanine, the CDR3 spans 13 amino acids. Only CDR3 DNA is held: 39 bases, read in frame from base 1. At the junction V is shortened by 4 bases and J by 12 bases, with 19 bases in between. Sequencing was done on a sample of CD4+ T cells sorted from blood. The receptor was derived from a human donor with alopecia areata. The rearranged segments are TRBV30 and TRBJ2-1; a weak D assignment points to TRBD1 (6 bases agree). The DNA reads TGTGCCTGGATAGGCACAGGGAGAGTAGGGCAGTTCTTC. It translates to CAWIGTGRVGQFF.